This is a list of T cell receptor beta chains from one sample in a study of human T cells and chemical hapten exposure. TCRdb fed the RACE reads into MiXCR, producing one record per CDR3 protein. This sample yields approximately 100,000 distinct CDR3 sequences, of which 9.5% to 11% are seen a single time; 3% to 4.5% belongs to the top ten. Specimen: whole blood, collected in connection with sensitization to the hapten diphenylcyclopropenone (DPC). Source of these receptors: a woman aged 40 to 49 with alopecia areata. Some clones in this sample may be carry-over from other donors' samples. The CDR3 runs from the conserved cysteine through the conserved F or W. The order of the fields is V gene, CDR3 length, clone size, D gene, J gene, CDR3 DNA, CDR3 protein. The D gene is left open where the match is weak. Only some rows state a clone size, as once, few, many or a class for expanded clones.

V: TRBV4-2
length: 15
size: few
D: NA
J: TRBJ2-1
DNA: TGTGCCAGCAGCCAAGAACTAGAAGTGAGGAATGAGCAGTTCTTC
CDR3: CASSQELEVRNEQFF

V: TRBV29-1
length: 15
size: NA
D: NA
J: TRBJ2-1
DNA: TGCAGCGTTGACGGGCGGGATGGCTCCTACAATGAGCAGTTCTTC
CDR3: CSVDGRDGSYNEQFF

V: TRBV7-2
length: 12
size: few
D: NA
J: TRBJ2-1
DNA: TGTGCCAGCAGCTTAGACTCGCAGGAGCAGTTCTTC
CDR3: CASSLDSQEQFF

V: TRBV14
length: 15
size: NA
D: TRBD1
J: TRBJ1-5
DNA: TGTGCCAGCAGCCAAGCCGGGACAGTAGGTCAGCCCCAGCATTTT
CDR3: CASSQAGTVGQPQHF

V: TRBV9
length: 13
size: NA
D: NA
J: TRBJ1-1
DNA: TGTGCCAGCAGCGTCAGCCAGAACACTGAAGCTTTCTTT
CDR3: CASSVSQNTEAFF

V: TRBV12-3/TRBV12-4
length: 16
size: NA
D: TRBD1
J: TRBJ1-1
DNA: TGTGCCAGCAGGGCGGACAGGACGCCGATGAACACTGAAGCTTTCTTT
CDR3: CASRADRTPMNTEAFF

V: TRBV20-1
length: 15
size: NA
D: NA
J: TRBJ2-4
DNA: TGCAGTGCTAGAGATCCCGGGAAAGCCAAAAACATTCAGTACTTC
CDR3: CSARDPGKAKNIQYF

V: TRBV7-9
length: 15
size: few
D: NA
J: TRBJ2-1
DNA: TGTGCCAGCAGCTTAGTTGGGACTGGCAACAATGAGCAGTTCTTC
CDR3: CASSLVGTGNNEQFF

V: TRBV7-2
length: 16
size: NA
D: TRBD1
J: TRBJ1-5
DNA: TGTGCCAGCAGCTCTCAAATGACAGGGGGTGGACAGCCCCAGCATTTT
CDR3: CASSSQMTGGGQPQHF

V: TRBV7-2
length: 16
size: few
D: NA
J: TRBJ2-2
DNA: TGTGCCAGCAGCTTCATCGGGGGCGCGTCGAGCGGGGAGCTGTTTTTT
CDR3: CASSFIGGASSGELFF

V: TRBV6-2/TRBV6-3
length: 16
size: NA
D: TRBD2
J: TRBJ2-1
DNA: TGTGCCAGCAGCCCCACTAGCGGGAGGCGCTACAATGAGCAGTTCTTC
CDR3: CASSPTSGRRYNEQFF

V: TRBV6-2/TRBV6-3
length: 22
size: NA
D: TRBD2
J: TRBJ2-4
DNA: TGTGCCAGCAGTTACATCCCTGGGGCTAGCGGGGGGCCTACGCTAGCCAAAAACATTCAGTACTTC
CDR3: CASSYIPGASGGPTLAKNIQYF

V: TRBV7-2
length: 13
size: few
D: NA
J: TRBJ2-3
DNA: TGTGCCAGCAGCTTCGGCCTCACAGATACGCAGTATTTT
CDR3: CASSFGLTDTQYF

V: TRBV27
length: 14
size: NA
D: TRBD1
J: TRBJ1-1
DNA: TGTGCCAGCAGTTGGGACAGGGTAGGCGCTGAAGCTTTCTTT
CDR3: CASSWDRVGAEAFF

V: TRBV9
length: 13
size: many
D: NA
J: TRBJ1-2
DNA: TGTGCCAGCATTGGCAGTACTAACTATGGCTACACCTTC
CDR3: CASIGSTNYGYTF

V: TRBV4-3
length: 14
size: many
D: NA
J: TRBJ2-1
DNA: TGCGCCAGCAGCCCCAGACTGGGATACAATGAGCAGTTCTTC
CDR3: CASSPRLGYNEQFF

V: TRBV18
length: 18
size: NA
D: NA
J: TRBJ2-1
DNA: TGTGCCAGCTCACCAAAAAACGCCCGGCCGGGGTCCTACAATGAGCAGTTCTTC
CDR3: CASSPKNARPGSYNEQFF

V: TRBV20-1
length: 14
size: few
D: TRBD1
J: TRBJ2-1
DNA: TGCAGTGCTAGAGAGGGACAGGGTAGGAATGAGCAGTTCTTC
CDR3: CSAREGQGRNEQFF

V: TRBV18
length: 14
size: NA
D: NA
J: TRBJ1-6
DNA: TGTGCCAGCTCACCCCTACAAGATAATTCACCCCTCCACTTT
CDR3: CASSPLQDNSPLHF